This T cell receptor beta chain was sequenced in a study of T cell responses to AZD1222 COVID-19 vaccine (dated by TCRdb to the early 2020s). Looking at the study overall: A total of about 250 trial participants underwent TCR sequencing, of whom under 220 had received two doses of AZD1222 and some 25 had received two doses of the MenACWY control vaccine. Trial participants were enrolled into age subgroups of 18-55, 56-69 and 70-plus years, which contained about 160, 30 and 59 TCR-sequenced participants, respectively. Overall study results and their limits: Nearly half of unique spike-specific TCRs reportedly recognized epitopes outside regions mutated in the B.1.351 and B.1.1.7 variants. Conclusions about previously exposed vaccinees are limited because only six or seven AZD1222 recipients were SARS-CoV-2 seropositive at baseline. Most participants were white British and females outnumbered males, and the authors suggested that clonal diversity may have been underestimated. Because no day 14 peak-response samples were available, repertoires were characterized only after the peak T cell response. The vaccine-associated CD4 TCRs covered the entire spike protein, and the dominant responses fell in regions 160-218 and 743-854. The 56-69-year group was small, and its depth increase did not reach significance, likely because of low power. Spike-specific TCR breadth and depth rose significantly after two AZD1222 doses compared with day 0 and with MenACWY recipients.

Turning to this clone: Its antigen has not been determined. Per-base qualities were not stored, and no clone one base away is much larger.

From a lookup of the germline V gene (reference sequence), CDR1 and CDR2 are MNHEY and SMNVEV. Germline trimming amounts to 6 bases on V and 1 base on J, with 9 as the count of junction bases outside the gene matches. The CDR3 has 16 amino acids, counting the end cysteine and phenylalanine. Of all the DNA, just the CDR3 is kept, 48 bases in frame from base 1. The sample's time point label, decoded: about 28 days (+/-7) after the second vaccine dose. AZD1222 recipients with second doses at about 4 weeks or about 12 weeks were pooled, because spike-specific TCR depth and breadth did not differ between schedules. Vaccinee samples came from UK trials COV001 and COV002, including a single-blind randomized controlled phase 2/3 trial of AZD1222 (ChAdOx1 nCoV-19) in healthy adults. Trial participant PBMC samples were collected at day 0 and day 28 after the second dose for TCRbeta chain sequencing. The CDR3 regions of human TCRbeta chains were analyzed by immunosequencing. Per the authors' processing: Repertoire TCRs were checked for matches against a reference library of SARS-CoV-2-specific TCRs that had been generated using the MIRA antigen-specificity platform. Breadth was defined as the fraction of unique TCRs that were SARS-CoV-2-associated, and depth was defined as the fraction of total T cells that were SARS-CoV-2-associated. Using the MIRA data, each spike-specific TCR was mapped to the spike region that the TCR reacts to and placed in a CD4 or CD8 class. Log10-transformed breadth and depth values were compared by one-way ANOVA with Sidak's multiple comparisons tests. TCRdb retrieved this table from immuneACCESS and kept in-frame rearrangements only. Not all clones are present; in checked studies, unresolved V genes account for under half, and no reason is known for the remainder. The V and J calls and clone size are taken from that table; D and trimming were inferred from the DNA. Here the sample has 95,000 to 110,000 clones; roughly 90% occur a single time. The ten largest clones add up to roughly 8.7% of the sample.

The input for sequencing was peripheral blood, taken 28 days after the second AZD1222 dose. Rearrangement joined TRBV27 to TRBJ1-1; 9 of the junction bases match TRBD1. The sequence was collected from an adult who received the AZD1222 COVID-19 vaccine. The CDR3 protein sequence reads: CASRGRQGDPNTEAFF. The nucleotides read TGTGCCAGCAGAGGTAGACAGGGGGACCCGAACACTGAAGCTTTCTTT.